The next 29 T cell receptor beta chains were all read from a single sample in a study of T cell responses to AZD1222 COVID-19 vaccine. Libraries were prepared by immunoSEQ multiplex PCR; TCRdb keeps only in-frame clonotypes and omits some of them. The sample contains 120,000 to 150,000 clones, around 90% of which appear only once. The sample consisted of peripheral blood, taken 28 days after the second AZD1222 dose. These receptors were collected from an adult who received the AZD1222 COVID-19 vaccine.

The chain employs TRBV20-1 and TRBJ1-2, with D possibly matching TRBD1 (6 bases). The CDR3 is made up of 14 amino acids. Looked up from germline, CDR1 is DFQATT and CDR2 is SNEGSKA (reference sequence). Trimming shortened V by 3 bases and J by 1 base, and 12 bases separated the two germline ends. DNA for the CDR3: TGCAGTGCTAGTTGGGGGGCGGGTAACTATGGCTACACCTTC. Translation: CSASWGAGNYGYTF.

The J gene is TRBJ2-3, the V gene TRBV6-2 or TRBV6-3; 7 bases map to TRBD1. After removal of 2 bases from V and 7 bases from J, the junction contained 6 bases not matched to a gene. This CDR3 spans 14 amino acids. Germline CDR1 and CDR2: MNHEY and SVGEGT. CDR3 amino acids: CASSYRGLGNTQYF. The CDR3 DNA follows: TGTGCCAGCAGTTACAGGGGGCTGGGGAATACGCAGTATTTT.

The chain has TRBV30 and TRBJ1-1, with D possibly TRBD1 on 6 matching bases. The germline V and J ends were trimmed by 4 bases and 5 bases, with 14 bases remaining between them. Germline V gene data show CDR1 as GTSNPN and CDR2 as SVGIG (reference sequence). The CDR3 contains 13 residues. Here the CDR3 DNA reads TGTGCCTGGACTCGACGAGGGGGAACTGAAGCTTTCTTT. Its protein product is CAWTRRGGTEAFF.

The J gene is TRBJ1-6, the V gene TRBV28; maybe TRBD1 (6 bases). The germline gives CDR1 MDHEN, CDR2 SYDVKM. The V end lost 5 bases, the J end lost 8 bases, and 19 bases lay between the germline ends. There are 16 residues in the CDR3. The CDR3 sequence: CASSVQGSWFDSPLHF. The CDR3 DNA follows: TGTGCCAGCAGTGTACAGGGATCCTGGTTCGATTCACCCCTCCACTTT.

The chain couples TRBV7-3 to TRBJ2-7, with a tentative D call TRBD2 (6 bases). The CDR3 is made up of 14 amino acids. Trimming removed 1 base at V and 2 bases at J, with 9 bases between. Germline V gene lookup returns CDR1 SGHTA and CDR2 FQGTGA. The DNA for the CDR3 is TGTGCCAGCAGCTTAAGCGGGGAAACCTACGAGCAGTACTTC. It is translated as CASSLSGETYEQYF.

J is TRBJ1-2 and V is TRBV5-1; the match to TRBD1 covers 7 bases. The CDR3 runs to 13 residues. The V and J ends lost 0 bases and 8 bases, in that order; junction bases with no gene match: 4. Germline V lookup: CDR1 SGHRS, CDR2 YFSETQ. For the CDR3, the DNA is TGCGCCAGCAGCTTGGAACAGGGGAAAGGCTACACCTTC. Translating gives CASSLEQGKGYTF.

The chain uses TRBV2 and TRBJ1-5; D is unresolved. This CDR3 has 13 residues. V was trimmed by 6 bases and J by 4 bases, leaving 10 bases between them. The V gene's germline CDR1 is SNHLY and CDR2 FYNNEI. CDR3 region: CASRMDGNQPQHF. CDR3 in DNA: TGTGCCAGCAGGATGGACGGGAATCAGCCCCAGCATTTT. The variable domain in full, with the rest retrieved from reference TRBV2 and TRBJ1-5, is EPEVTQTPSHQVTQMGQEVILRCVPISNHLYFYWYRQILGQKVEFLVSFYNNEISEKSEIFDDQFSVERPDGSNFTLKIRSTKLEDSAMYFCASRMDGNQPQHFGDGTRLSIL.

The chain has TRBV30 and TRBJ2-3; D tentatively reads TRBD1 or TRBD2 (6 bases each). V was pared by 5 bases and J by 4 bases, with 13 bases between. CDR3 size: 13 residues. The germline gives CDR1 GTSNPN, CDR2 SVGIG (reference sequence). As DNA, the CDR3 is TGTGCCTGGTTCGGGGGCGCCGCAGATACGCAGTATTTT. Translation gives CAWFGGAADTQYF.

V gene TRBV6-1 combines with J gene TRBJ1-1; D is ambiguous. Trimming left V 7 bases short and J 7 bases short, with 16 bases between. The CDR3 runs to 13 residues. The germline V gene has CDR1 MNHNS and CDR2 SASEGT. CDR3 loop: CASTKAGEGEAFF. CDR3 DNA: TGTGCCAGCACTAAAGCCGGGGAAGGTGAAGCTTTCTTT.

This chain joins TRBV5-4 and TRBJ2-2, with 10 bases matching TRBD2. CDR1 is SGHNT, CDR2 YYREEE, per germline (reference sequence). The junction had 4 bases not matched to a gene; V was cut back by 4 bases and J by 1 base. The CDR3 spans 16 residues. The CDR3 loop reads CASSRTSGGNTGELFF. The CDR3 region has the DNA TGTGCCAGCAGCAGGACTAGCGGAGGGAACACCGGGGAGCTGTTTTTT.

J is TRBJ1-6 and V is TRBV6-5; no reliable D call. The V end lost 0 bases, the J end lost 7 bases, and 13 bases lay between the germline ends. Germline-derived CDR1 and CDR2 are MNHEY and SVGAGI. This CDR3 is built from 16 residues. CDR3 loop: CASSYSRGVENSPLHF. In DNA form, the CDR3 reads TGTGCCAGCAGTTACTCGCGGGGAGTGGAAAATTCACCCCTCCACTTT.

The chain combines TRBV5-1 with TRBJ1-2; no clear D gene. There are 12 residues in the CDR3. Germline V gene data show CDR1 as SGHRS and CDR2 as YFSETQ. The V end was cut by 2 bases, the J end by 6 bases, with 8 bases between. CDR3 sequence (DNA): TGCGCCAGCAGCTTCGACCGTGATGGCTACACCTTC. Its translation is CASSFDRDGYTF.

The rearrangement uses TRBV13 and TRBJ2-6; D is unclear. This CDR3 has 15 amino acids. V lost 5 bases, J lost 1 base, and 9 bases lay in between. Germline CDR1 is PRHDT and CDR2 is FYEKMQ (reference sequence). CDR3 loop: CASSIWKSGANVLTF. The CDR3 region has the DNA TGTGCCAGCAGCATTTGGAAATCTGGGGCCAACGTCCTGACTTTC.

This clone was observed a few times. CDR3 sequence: CASSIPSGTGVFGYSNQPQHF. The CDR3 coding sequence is TGTGCCAGCAGTATACCCTCGGGGACAGGGGTGTTCGGATATAGCAATCAGCCCCAGCATTTT. The chain employs TRBV28 and TRBJ1-5; 10 bases are a match to TRBD1. After removal of 5 bases from V and 0 bases from J, the junction contained 19 bases not matched to a gene. The CDR3 runs to 21 residues. Germline CDR1 MDHEN, CDR2 SYDVKM.

The gene calls are TRBV29-1 and TRBJ2-7, with D possibly matching TRBD2 (5 bases). Germline V lookup: CDR1 SQVTM, CDR2 ANQGSEA. The ends were cut back, 4 bases at V and 1 base at J, with 11 bases in the middle. This CDR3 contains 13 residues. CDR3 DNA sequence: TGCAGCGTTGGAGGGAGCCTATCCTACGAGCAGTACTTC. Residues: CSVGGSLSYEQYF.

The genes are TRBV19 and TRBJ1-5, with 11 bases lining up with TRBD1. The V segment lost 5 bases and the J segment 6 bases; nucleotides outside the gene matches: 3. This CDR3 is 14 amino acids long. The V gene's germline CDR1 is LNHDA and CDR2 SQIVND (reference sequence). CDR3 residues: CASSLGTGGQPQHF. The CDR3 DNA sequence: TGTGCCAGTAGTCTGGGGACAGGGGGTCAGCCCCAGCATTTT.

J is TRBJ1-1 and V is TRBV30, with 10 bases fitting TRBD1. J was trimmed by 3 bases and V by 5 bases; bases with no gene match: 9. Germline V gives CDR1 GTSNPN, CDR2 SVGIG (reference sequence). The CDR3 runs 15 residues. The chain's CDR3 is CAWARQGALDTEAFF. The DNA of the CDR3 is TGTGCCTGGGCCCGACAGGGGGCGCTTGACACTGAAGCTTTCTTT. Full variable domain (outside the CDR3, taken from reference TRBV30 and TRBJ1-1): SQTIHQWPATLVQPVGSPLSLECTVEGTSNPNLYWYRQAAGRGLQLLFYSVGIGQISSEVPQNLSASRPQDRQFILSSKKLLLSDSGFYLCAWARQGALDTEAFFGQGTRLTVV.

V usage is TRBV30 and J usage is TRBJ2-2; TRBD1 might be the D (6 bases). The germline V gene encodes CDR1 GTSNPN and CDR2 SVGIG (reference sequence). The germline V and J ends were trimmed by 5 bases and 2 bases, with 12 bases remaining between them. The CDR3 has 14 amino acids. The CDR3 bases are TGTGCCTGGGGGGGCCAGAGCAACACCGGGGAGCTGTTTTTT. Translation: CAWGGQSNTGELFF.

Turning to this clone: At one end, the junction sequence differs from germline, possibly due to a read error. J is TRBJ1-1 and V is TRBV28; 9 bases fit TRBD1. Germline values: CDR1 MDHEN, CDR2 SYDVKM. This CDR3 has 13 amino acids. This CDR3 reads CASSTPVGDRDLF. The CDR3 DNA is TGTGCCAGCAGCACCCCCGTCGGGGACAGGGACCTCTTT.

Comments on this clone: The same CDR3 arises from other DNA sequences in this sample as well. The CDR3 DNA is TGTGCCAGCAGCTTACAGGGTAATAATTCACCCCTCCACTTT. Translated, it gives CASSLQGNNSPLHF. V and J are TRBV7-3 and TRBJ1-6; D possibly corresponds to TRBD1 (5 bases). The germline V gene encodes CDR1 SGHTA and CDR2 FQGTGA. The V and J ends lost 2 bases and 5 bases respectively, with 7 bases between them. The CDR3 extends over 14 amino acids.

This sequence joins TRBV6-5 and TRBJ1-1; TRBD1 matches at 7 bases. J gave up 7 bases and V 0 bases, and 8 bases lay outside the gene matches. The CDR3 sequence is 15 residues long. Germline CDR1 and CDR2: MNHEY and SVGAGI. The CDR3, as DNA: TGTGCCAGCAGTTACTCTCCAGGACAGGCCAGTGAAGCTTTCTTT. Translated: CASSYSPGQASEAFF.

V is TRBV14 and J is TRBJ1-1; D uncertain. The length of the CDR3 is 15 residues. The germline V and J ends were trimmed by 0 bases and 5 bases, with 13 bases remaining between them. Germline V CDR1 and CDR2: SGHDN, FVKESK. Here the CDR3 DNA reads TGTGCCAGCAGCCAAGATATGGGATTGGGAACTGAAGCTTTCTTT. Its protein product is CASSQDMGLGTEAFF.

The chain links TRBV5-1 to TRBJ1-1; D is ambiguous. The germline CDR1 and CDR2 sequences are SGHRS and YFSETQ. This CDR3 comprises 15 residues. V was pared by 4 bases and J by 0 bases, with 13 bases between. CDR3 in amino acids: CASSPRPEMNTEAFF. The CDR3 region has the DNA TGCGCCAGCAGCCCGCGACCGGAGATGAACACTGAAGCTTTCTTT.

This clone came up once. The J gene is TRBJ1-1, the V gene TRBV6-6, with a possible D match to TRBD1 (5 bases). With 2 bases removed from V and 5 bases from J, the gap between germline ends came to 12 bases. The CDR3 covers 14 residues. Germline V lookup: CDR1 MNHNY, CDR2 SVGAGI (reference sequence). DNA of the CDR3: TGTGCCAGCAGTTACGGGCAGGGTGGGACTGAAGCTTTCTTT. Residues: CASSYGQGGTEAFF.

This clone was found once. The chain employs TRBV6-5 and TRBJ2-3; TRBD1 matches at 9 bases. This CDR3 is built from 15 residues. Trimming took 2 bases from V and 4 from J; bases not matched to a gene: 4. Germline lookup yields CDR1 MNHEY and CDR2 SVGAGI. The CDR3 DNA reads as TGTGCCAGCAGTTACGGGACAGGGAGGGCAGATACGCAGTATTTT. The encoded protein is CASSYGTGRADTQYF.

The V gene is TRBV7-2, the J gene TRBJ1-6; no reliable D call. The CDR3 sequence is 16 residues long. Germline loops: CDR1 SGHTA, CDR2 FQGNSA. Trimming removed 1 base at V and 6 bases at J, with 13 bases between. Here the CDR3 reads CASSLVGLMINSPLHF. The CDR3 DNA follows: TGTGCCAGCAGCTTAGTAGGTCTAATGATTAATTCACCCCTCCACTTT.

This chain connects TRBV19 to TRBJ1-5, with D perhaps matching TRBD1 (5 bases). The CDR3 runs 13 residues. Deletions cut 6 bases from V and 7 bases from J, with 13 bases between. In germline, CDR1 is LNHDA, CDR2 SQIVND (reference sequence). CDR3 sequence reads: CASSSGFYQPQHF. As DNA, the CDR3 is TGTGCCAGTAGCTCAGGGTTCTACCAGCCCCAGCATTTT.

The J gene is TRBJ2-7, the V gene TRBV5-6; D not certain. From germline, CDR1 is SGHDT and CDR2 YYEEEE. Trimming removed 0 bases at V and 4 bases at J, with 5 bases between. The CDR3 is made up of 12 amino acids. CDR3 amino acids: CASSLEGYEQYF. The CDR3 DNA is TGTGCCAGCAGCTTGGAGGGTTACGAGCAGTACTTC.

The CDR3: CASSQPISGQGGTEAFF. The CDR3 DNA follows: TGTGCCAGCAGCCAACCCATATCGGGACAGGGGGGAACTGAAGCTTTCTTT. The gene calls are TRBV3-1 (or the pseudogene TRBV3-2) and TRBJ1-1, with 11 bases matching TRBD1. The V gene end was trimmed by 2 bases and the J gene end by 5 bases; junction bases not matched to a gene: 10. The CDR3 contains 17 residues. CDR1 is LGHDT, CDR2 YNNKEL, per germline (reference sequence).